This entry lists 30 T cell receptor beta chains sequenced from one sample in a study of blood T cell repertoires in COVID-19 (dated by TCRdb to 2018 to 2020). The library relied on the immunoSEQ multiplex PCR assay. TCRdb limited this immuneACCESS table to in-frame rearrangements with V and J called. A share of clones is missing; checked studies link under half to unresolved V genes, and the rest is unexplained. This sample has fewer than 350,000 clones in its table, and approximately 86% of those were observed once. Of the sample, roughly 8.5% falls within the top ten clones. The source material was peripheral blood. The receptor source for this set is a man in his forties with active or convalescent COVID-19.

Written as DNA, the CDR3 is TGTGCCAGCAGTACTAGCGGGGGGCCGGTTGAGCAGTTCTTC. Its translation is CASSTSGGPVEQFF. This sequence joins TRBV6-5 and TRBJ2-1, with 12 bases aligning to TRBD2. J lost 9 bases, V lost 5 bases, and 5 bases had no gene match. Germline V lookup: CDR1 MNHEY, CDR2 SVGAGI. The CDR3 loop spans 14 amino acids.

The chain has TRBV11-3 and TRBJ1-1; no clear D. V was pared by 2 bases and J by 1 base, with 8 bases between. Germline loops: CDR1 SGHNT, CDR2 YENEEA. This CDR3 has 14 residues. The CDR3 is CASSLKSENTEAFF. The CDR3 DNA is TGTGCCAGCAGCTTAAAGAGTGAGAACACTGAAGCTTTCTTT.

The chain combines TRBV28 with TRBJ1-1; D is unclear. This CDR3 comprises 14 residues. The germline gives CDR1 MDHEN, CDR2 SYDVKM. Trimming took off 6 bases at V and 6 bases at J, with 17 bases between the two ends. CDR3 coding DNA: TGTGCCAGCAGGGACTTTGGGTCCAAGCCTGAAGCTTTCTTT. Amino acids: CASRDFGSKPEAFF.

This clone was seen a few times. The chain joins TRBV5-1 to TRBJ2-7; TRBD1 matches at 7 bases. Looked up from germline, CDR1 is SGHRS and CDR2 is YFSETQ. The CDR3 totals 14 residues. V gave up 4 bases and J gave up 4 bases; unmatched junction bases: 8. In nucleotides, the CDR3 is TGCGCCAGCAGCGACGGACAGGCGGCGTACGAGCAGTACTTC. This codes for CASSDGQAAYEQYF.

This clone was picked up a small number of times. CDR3 sequence: CASNPQGSYEQYF. The CDR3 DNA sequence: TGTGCCAGCAACCCACAGGGGAGCTACGAGCAGTACTTC. The rearrangement uses TRBV6-6 and TRBJ2-7, with 7 bases aligning to TRBD1. Germline V CDR1 and CDR2: MNHNY, SVGAGI (reference sequence). This CDR3 region has 13 residues. Unmatched junction bases numbered 6, after V lost 7 bases and J lost 3 bases.

V is TRBV27 and J is TRBJ1-1, with no clear D. The V gene's germline CDR1 is MNHEY and CDR2 SMNVEV (reference sequence). The CDR3 contains 13 residues. The germline V and J ends were trimmed by 2 bases and 3 bases, with 7 bases remaining between them. The CDR3 coding sequence is TGTGCCAGCAGTTTAGCGGACTACACTGAAGCTTTCTTT. It translates to CASSLADYTEAFF.

The genes are TRBV6-1 and TRBJ2-1; D may be TRBD1 (6 bases). This CDR3 region has 16 residues. Germline V CDR1 and CDR2: MNHNS, SASEGT. V was shortened by 3 bases and J by 8 bases, with 20 bases between the two germline ends. The CDR3 coding sequence is TGTGCCAGCAGTGACCTCTATAAAAACAGGGTCTATGAGCAGTTCTTC. This codes for CASSDLYKNRVYEQFF.

The chain carries TRBV29-1 and TRBJ2-3; 7 nucleotides match TRBD1. CDR3 length: 14 residues. CDR1 and CDR2 from the germline V gene are SQVTM and ANQGSEA. J lost 4 bases, V lost 7 bases, and 11 bases had no gene match. The CDR3, as DNA: TGCAGCGCCCTCAGACAGGGATCGGCAGATACGCAGTATTTT. Translating gives CSALRQGSADTQYF.

The chain has TRBV24-1 and TRBJ2-1; 10 nucleotides match TRBD1. The V segment lost 4 bases and the J segment 3 bases; nucleotides outside the gene matches: 5. Looked up from germline, CDR1 is KGHDR and CDR2 is SFDVKD. This CDR3 has 16 residues. CDR3 amino acids: CATSDLTGGGYNEQFF. DNA of the CDR3: TGTGCCACCAGTGACCTGACAGGGGGCGGCTACAATGAGCAGTTCTTC.

This sequence joins TRBV5-1 and TRBJ1-1; D remains ambiguous. Trimming left V 1 base short and J 4 bases short, with 11 bases between. The CDR3 extends over 14 amino acids. Germline V lookup: CDR1 SGHRS, CDR2 YFSETQ. The CDR3 DNA sequence: TGCGCCAGCAGCTTGTCGGGGTTTGGCACTGAAGCTTTCTTT. Residues: CASSLSGFGTEAFF.

This rearrangement joins TRBV5-1 to TRBJ1-4; 9 bases are a match to TRBD1. Trimming removed 4 bases from V and 5 bases from J; junction bases left unmatched: 6. The CDR3 covers 15 residues. The germline V gene has CDR1 SGHRS and CDR2 YFSETQ. CDR3 in amino acids: CASSAGQGLNEKLFF. As DNA, the CDR3 is TGCGCCAGCAGCGCGGGACAGGGATTAAATGAAAAACTGTTTTTT.

The genes are TRBV9 and TRBJ2-7, with 9 nucleotides matching TRBD2. Unmatched junction bases numbered 2, after V lost 0 bases and J lost 4 bases. The CDR3 consists of 14 residues. Germline CDR1 and CDR2: SGDLS and YYNGEE. CDR3 residues: CASSVASGNYEQYF. CDR3 in DNA: TGTGCCAGCAGCGTAGCTAGCGGGAATTACGAGCAGTACTTC.

This clone has just one count. The rearrangement links TRBV5-1 to TRBJ2-4; D not certain. The CDR3 contains 12 residues. V lost 4 bases, J lost 7 bases, and 9 bases lay in between. Germline CDR1 reads SGHRS; CDR2 reads YFSETQ. DNA of the CDR3: TGCGCCAGCAGCGAAGAGATGAACATTCAGTACTTC. Amino acid sequence: CASSEEMNIQYF. Drawing the rest from reference TRBV5-1 and TRBJ2-4, the complete variable domain is KAGVTQTPRYLIKTRGQQVTLSCSPISGHRSVSWYQQTPGQGLQFLFEYFSETQRNKGNFPGRFSGRQFSNSRSEMNVSTLELGDSALYLCASSEEMNIQYFGAGTRLSVL.

The CDR3, as DNA: TGTGCCAGCAGCCGGGGAGGATCTGGTGAAAAACTGTTTTTT. It encodes CASSRGGSGEKLFF. The chain has TRBV13 and TRBJ1-4; D is ambiguous. There are 14 residues in the CDR3. The germline V gene has CDR1 PRHDT and CDR2 FYEKMQ (reference sequence). Trimming left V 5 bases short and J 7 bases short, with 14 bases between.

This chain links TRBV7-8 with TRBJ1-3, with D possibly TRBD1 on 6 matching bases. The CDR3 totals 15 residues. V gave up 5 bases and J gave up 0 bases, with 11 bases separating them. CDR1 and CDR2 from the germline V gene are SGHVS and FQNEAQ. The CDR3 DNA reads TGTGCCAGCAGCACCTGGACAGCCTCTGGAAACACCATATATTTT. It specifies CASSTWTASGNTIYF.

The chain employs TRBV2 and TRBJ1-1, with TRBD1 as a possible D gene (6 bases). Trimming took 0 bases from V and 4 from J, leaving 9 bases between them. Germline assignment: CDR1 SNHLY and CDR2 FYNNEI. There are 14 residues in the CDR3. CDR3 DNA sequence: TGTGCCAGCAGTGAAGCCCAGGGGAGCACTGAAGCTTTCTTT. Residues: CASSEAQGSTEAFF.

Of note for this clone: A much larger clone differs from this one at a single base, so this may be a read error. Other DNA sequences within the sample encode an identical CDR3. The V gene is TRBV27, the J gene TRBJ2-2; 7 positions agree with TRBD2. CDR1 is MNHEY, CDR2 SMNVEV, per germline (reference sequence). The length of the CDR3 is 15 residues. The CDR3 is CASRATSMGVGELFF. The DNA for the CDR3 is TGTGCCAGCAGGGCGACTAGCATGGGAGTGGGGGAGTTGTTTTTT.

This sequence joins TRBV6-5 and TRBJ1-6; 8 bases agree with TRBD1. The CDR3 is 13 residues long. Germline V gene data show CDR1 as MNHEY and CDR2 as SVGAGI. V dropped 7 bases and J dropped 10; count of bases not matched to a gene: 6. CDR3 DNA sequence: TGTGCCAGCATGCCGACAGGGGCCTCACCCCTCCACTTT. Translation gives CASMPTGASPLHF.

This clone was seen a single time. V gene TRBV19 combines with J gene TRBJ2-5; D is possibly TRBD1 (6 bases). The ends were cut back, 10 bases at V and 4 bases at J, with 16 bases in the middle. Looked up from germline, CDR1 is LNHDA and CDR2 is SQIVND (reference sequence). The CDR3 is made up of 13 amino acids. This CDR3 is CATRRQVGETQYF. The CDR3, as DNA: TGTGCCACCAGAAGACAGGTGGGAGAGACCCAGTACTTC.

The chain uses TRBV9 and TRBJ2-2, with 7 bases matching TRBD1. V shed 3 bases, J shed 2 bases, and the junction held 7 bases outside the gene matches. Germline V lookup: CDR1 SGDLS, CDR2 YYNGEE. The CDR3 loop spans 16 amino acids. The CDR3 DNA reads TGTGCCAGCAGCGCGTACAGGGGCACTAACACCGGGGAGCTGTTTTTT. Translation gives CASSAYRGTNTGELFF.

This chain joins TRBV14 and TRBJ2-7; weak D call: TRBD1 (5 bases). Germline V CDR1 and CDR2: SGHDN, FVKESK. The V end lost 0 bases, the J end lost 3 bases, and 12 bases lay between the germline ends. The CDR3 is 15 amino acids. This CDR3 reads CASSQDRARVYEQYF. CDR3 nucleotide sequence: TGTGCCAGCAGCCAAGATAGGGCCAGGGTCTACGAGCAGTACTTC. Based on the CDR3 plus reference TRBV14 and TRBJ2-7, the full variable domain is EAGVTQFPSHSVIEKGQTVTLRCDPISGHDNLYWYRRVMGKEIKFLLHFVKESKQDESGMPNNRFLAERTGGTYSTLKVQPAELEDSGVYFCASSQDRARVYEQYFGPGTRLTVT.

This clone was counted a few times. The chain is built from TRBV7-3 and TRBJ2-6; unclear D gene. The CDR3 covers 13 residues. Germline V lookup: CDR1 SGHTA, CDR2 FQGTGA. V was trimmed by 2 bases and J by 4 bases, leaving 3 bases between them. This CDR3 is CASSLGGANVLTF. DNA of the CDR3: TGTGCCAGCAGCTTAGGCGGGGCCAACGTCCTGACTTTC.

The chain has TRBV7-9 and TRBJ2-1; 10 positions match TRBD2. The germline V gene encodes CDR1 SEHNR and CDR2 FQNEAQ (reference sequence). Trimming removed 8 bases from V and 5 bases from J; junction bases left unmatched: 12. The CDR3 consists of 16 residues. This chain's CDR3 is CASGRAGGLLDNEQFF. DNA of the CDR3: TGTGCCAGCGGACGAGCGGGAGGGCTCCTTGACAATGAGCAGTTCTTC.

V gene TRBV11-3 combines with J gene TRBJ2-1, with D possibly matching TRBD2 (5 bases). The V gene lost 1 base and the J gene lost 7 bases, with 11 bases spanning the gap. The length of the CDR3 is 14 residues. From germline, CDR1 is SGHNT and CDR2 YENEEA. Here the CDR3 DNA reads TGTGCCAGCAGCTTAGCCTCCCCGGGAAATGAGCAGTTCTTC. This encodes CASSLASPGNEQFF.

The rearrangement joins TRBV11-2 to TRBJ2-7; TRBD2 aligns across 12 bases. Trimming removed 6 bases from V and 2 bases from J; junction bases left unmatched: 2. The V gene's germline CDR1 is SGHAT and CDR2 FQNNGV. The CDR3 is 14 residues long. The chain's CDR3 is CASRRLAGAYEQYF. In DNA form, the CDR3 reads TGTGCCAGCAGAAGACTAGCGGGAGCCTACGAGCAGTACTTC.

J is TRBJ2-3 and V is TRBV5-4; 10 bases agree with TRBD2. Germline CDR1 reads SGHNT; CDR2 reads YYREEE (reference sequence). The CDR3 sequence is 16 residues long. V was clipped by 1 base and J by 6 bases; unmatched bases: 8. In DNA, the CDR3 is TGTGCCAGCAGCTTGCCGCTAGCGGGAGTAGGGGATACGCAGTATTTT. Its translation is CASSLPLAGVGDTQYF.

The CDR3 DNA follows: TGTGCCAGCAGCTTCTTGGCGAGAGGCGAGCAGTTCTTC. The encoded protein is CASSFLARGEQFF. This chain connects TRBV7-6 to TRBJ2-1; D is ambiguous. Germline-derived CDR1 and CDR2 are SGHVS and FNYEAQ. This CDR3 region has 13 residues. V was clipped by 3 bases and J by 10 bases, with 13 bases between them. The variable domain in full, with the rest retrieved from reference TRBV7-6 and TRBJ2-1, is GAGVSQSPRYKVTKRGQDVALRCDPISGHVSLYWYRQALGQGPEFLTYFNYEAQQDKSGLPNDRFSAERPEGSISTLTIQRTEQRDSAMYRCASSFLARGEQFFGPGTRLTVL.

The chain carries TRBV4-1 and TRBJ2-3; 11 bases are a match to TRBD2. Germline values: CDR1 MGHRA, CDR2 YSYEKL. V lost 4 bases to trimming and J lost 0 bases; unmatched junction nucleotides: 3. This CDR3 is built from 16 residues. Written as DNA, the CDR3 is TGCGCCAGCAGCCTTACTAGCGGGGGAAGCACAGATACGCAGTATTTT. Encoded protein: CASSLTSGGSTDTQYF.

The chain recombines TRBV27 with TRBJ2-3, with 8 bases identical to TRBD2. CDR1 is MNHEY, CDR2 SMNVEV, per germline (reference sequence). The CDR3 contains 16 residues. V shed 5 bases and J 6 bases; nucleotides not matched to a gene: 13. The chain's CDR3 is CASSRLAGSATDTQYF. The CDR3 DNA reads TGTGCCAGCAGTCGCTTAGCGGGGTCAGCCACGGATACGCAGTATTTT.

The chain couples TRBV5-6 to TRBJ2-3; TRBD2 might be the D (5 bases). Germline assignment: CDR1 SGHDT and CDR2 YYEEEE. The CDR3 runs to 15 residues. V lost 7 bases to trimming and J lost 2 bases, with 17 bases between them. The CDR3 here is CASSRERTNTDTQYF. The CDR3 nucleotides read TGTGCCAGCTCGAGGGAGCGGACCAACACAGATACGCAGTATTTT.